The present T cell receptor (beta chain) was sequenced within a study of Ad26.COV2.S vaccination and SARS-CoV-2 variants. On the study more broadly: Intramuscular Ad26.COV2.S doses were given once or twice, 56 days apart. Study-level points and caveats: The TCR breadth and depth analyses may have produced an underestimate of total T cell responses. It was reported that spike-specific CD8+ and CD4+ T cell responses were substantially broad after vaccination.

To note about this clone: Its specificity is not known.

The germline V gene has CDR1 PRHDT and CDR2 FYEKMQ (reference sequence). This CDR3 is built from 15 residues. V shed 2 bases and J shed 7 bases, with 18 bases lying between them. The treatment is: some 20 received Ad26.COV2.S at low or high dose, single or two shots; roughly 5 received placebo; per-sample allocation not given. Collection of the samples took place on day 63 after the first injection of vaccine or placebo. Measured with immunoSEQ multiplex PCR; TCRdb has only the in-frame clones, and not every one. Altogether around 400,000 clones are present, about 88% being singletons, with the ten largest covering 1.5% to 2%.

This clonotype was obtained from a person aged 18-65 years who received the Ad26.COV2.S COVID-19 vaccine or a placebo. This sequence joins TRBV13 and TRBJ2-7, with D tentatively TRBD1 or TRBD2 (5 bases each). The source was peripheral blood, collected in a trial of Ad26.COV2.S vaccine versus placebo. The CDR3 protein is CASSLSGGRLGEQYF. As DNA, the CDR3 is TGTGCCAGCAGCTTAAGTGGGGGTAGGTTGGGAGAGCAGTACTTC.